The clone carrying this T cell receptor (beta chain) was observed a few times. Its antigen is unidentified. The assay was immunoSEQ multiplex PCR, and TCRdb's table has in-frame clones only and misses some. This sample carries 90,000 or so clones, around 90% of them seen once, and the ten largest clones take 5.3%. This specimen belongs to a study of T cell responses to AZD1222 COVID-19 vaccine. Overall study results and limits: Per reports, nearly half of all spike-specific TCRs target regions that are unmutated in variants. The number of AZD1222 recipients seropositive at baseline was only five to seven. Repertoire samples came only from after the peak T cell response.

The trim removed 3 bases at V and 4 bases at J, leaving 3 bases unmatched. Germline V gene data show CDR1 as SGHRS and CDR2 as YFSETQ. The CDR3 length is 15 residues. This rearrangement joins TRBV5-1 to TRBJ1-5, with 11 bases identical to TRBD1. This receptor was identified in an adult who received the AZD1222 COVID-19 vaccine. Sequenced material: peripheral blood, taken 28 days after the second AZD1222 dose. The CDR3 region has the DNA TGCGCCAGCAGCTCCGGGACAGGGGGAAATCAGCCCCAGCATTTT. Translating gives CASSSGTGGNQPQHF. The full variable domain, with the rest looked up from reference TRBV5-1 and TRBJ1-5, is KAGVTQTPRYLIKTRGQQVTLSCSPISGHRSVSWYQQTPGQGLQFLFEYFSETQRNKGNFPGRFSGRQFSNSRSEMNVSTLELGDSALYLCASSSGTGGNQPQHFGDGTRLSIL.